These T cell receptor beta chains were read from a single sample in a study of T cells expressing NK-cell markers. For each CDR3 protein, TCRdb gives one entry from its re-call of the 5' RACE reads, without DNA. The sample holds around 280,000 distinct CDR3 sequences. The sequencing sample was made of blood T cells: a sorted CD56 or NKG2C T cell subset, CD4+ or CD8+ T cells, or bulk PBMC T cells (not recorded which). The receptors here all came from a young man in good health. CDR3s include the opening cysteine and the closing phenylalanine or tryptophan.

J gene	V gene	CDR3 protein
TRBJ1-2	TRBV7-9	CASSSFYGYTF
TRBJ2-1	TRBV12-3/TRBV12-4	CASSLALDYEQFF
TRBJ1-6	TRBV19	CASSRDRNSPLHF
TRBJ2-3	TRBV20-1	CSARFVVTDTQYF
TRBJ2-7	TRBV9	CASSVGSGSLGYEQYF
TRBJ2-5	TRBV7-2	CASSFLDPQETQYF
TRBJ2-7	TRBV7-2	CASSLVSTSSEQYF
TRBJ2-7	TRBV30	CAWSGGQGNEQYF
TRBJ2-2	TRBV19	CASSIGRRLNTGELFF
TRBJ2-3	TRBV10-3	CAISSRTGDLDTQYF
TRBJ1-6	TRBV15	CATSVTSGLIGSPLHF
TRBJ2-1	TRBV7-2	CASSSNSGTSGWSSYNEQFF
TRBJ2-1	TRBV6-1	CASRETGLAGAEQFF
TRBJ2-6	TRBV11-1	CASSLVAGGTGANVLTF
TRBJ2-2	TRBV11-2	CASSSIRGENTGELFF
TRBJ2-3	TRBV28	CARTETFTDTQYF
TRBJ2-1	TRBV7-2	CASSLWGGSQFF